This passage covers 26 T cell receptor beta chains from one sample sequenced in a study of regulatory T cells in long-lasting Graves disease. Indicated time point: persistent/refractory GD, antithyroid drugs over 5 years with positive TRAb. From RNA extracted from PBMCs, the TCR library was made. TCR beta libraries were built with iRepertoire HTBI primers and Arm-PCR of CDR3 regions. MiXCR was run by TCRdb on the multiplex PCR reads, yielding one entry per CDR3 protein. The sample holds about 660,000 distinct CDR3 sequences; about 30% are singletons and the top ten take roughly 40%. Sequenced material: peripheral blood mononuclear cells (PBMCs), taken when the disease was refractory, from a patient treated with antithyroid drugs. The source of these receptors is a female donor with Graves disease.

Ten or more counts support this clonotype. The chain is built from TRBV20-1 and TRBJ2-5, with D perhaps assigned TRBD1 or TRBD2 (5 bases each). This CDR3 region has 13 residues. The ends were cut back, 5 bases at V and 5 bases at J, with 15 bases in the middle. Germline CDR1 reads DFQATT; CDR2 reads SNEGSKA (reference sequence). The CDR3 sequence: CSALSGLGETQYF. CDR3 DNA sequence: TGCAGTGCTCTATCGGGGCTCGGGGAGACCCAGTACTTC.

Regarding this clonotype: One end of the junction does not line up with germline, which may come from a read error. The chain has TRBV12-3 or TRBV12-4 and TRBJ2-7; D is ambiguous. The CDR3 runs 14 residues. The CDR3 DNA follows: TGTGCCAGCAGTTTTGTGTCCAGCCTTTACGGGCAGTACTTC. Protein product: CASSFVSSLYGQYF.

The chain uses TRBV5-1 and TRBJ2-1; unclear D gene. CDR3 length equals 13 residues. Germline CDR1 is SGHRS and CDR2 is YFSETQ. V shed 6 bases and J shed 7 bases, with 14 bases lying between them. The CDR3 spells CASNKDGVNEQFF. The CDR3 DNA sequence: TGCGCCAGCAACAAGGACGGCGTGAATGAGCAGTTCTTC.

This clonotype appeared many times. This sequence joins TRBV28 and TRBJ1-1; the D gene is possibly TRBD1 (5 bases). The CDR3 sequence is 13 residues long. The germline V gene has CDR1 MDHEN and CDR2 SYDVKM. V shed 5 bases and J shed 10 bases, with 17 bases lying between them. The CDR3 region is CASSPGTAQAAFF. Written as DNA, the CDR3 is TGTGCCAGCAGTCCGGGGACTGCCCAGGCAGCTTTCTTT.

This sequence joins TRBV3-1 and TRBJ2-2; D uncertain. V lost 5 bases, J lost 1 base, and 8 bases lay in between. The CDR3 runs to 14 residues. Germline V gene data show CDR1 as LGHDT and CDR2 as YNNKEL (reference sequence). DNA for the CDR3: TGTGCCAGCAGCTTGGACCAGAACACCGGGGAGCTGTTTTTT. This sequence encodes CASSLDQNTGELFF.

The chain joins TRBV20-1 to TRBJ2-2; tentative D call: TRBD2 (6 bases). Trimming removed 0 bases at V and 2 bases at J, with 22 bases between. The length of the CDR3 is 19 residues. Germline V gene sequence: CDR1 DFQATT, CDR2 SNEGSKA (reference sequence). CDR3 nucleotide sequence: TGCAGTGCTAGAGATCTCGCCCCCGTCGGAGGGGCCAACACCGGGGAGCTGTTTTTT. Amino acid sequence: CSARDLAPVGGANTGELFF.

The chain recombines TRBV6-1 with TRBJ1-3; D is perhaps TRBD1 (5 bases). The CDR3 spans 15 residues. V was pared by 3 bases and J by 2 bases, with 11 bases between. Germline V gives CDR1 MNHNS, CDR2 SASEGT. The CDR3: CASSDPSRAGNTIYF. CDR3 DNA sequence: TGTGCCAGCAGTGACCCGAGCAGGGCTGGAAACACCATATATTTT.

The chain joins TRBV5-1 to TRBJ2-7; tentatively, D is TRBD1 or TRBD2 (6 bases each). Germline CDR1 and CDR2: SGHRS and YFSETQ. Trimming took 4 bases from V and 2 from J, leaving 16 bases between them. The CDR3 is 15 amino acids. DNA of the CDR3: TGCGCCAGCAGCCTTCTTCCGGGGGCAACCTACGAGCAGTACTTC. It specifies CASSLLPGATYEQYF.

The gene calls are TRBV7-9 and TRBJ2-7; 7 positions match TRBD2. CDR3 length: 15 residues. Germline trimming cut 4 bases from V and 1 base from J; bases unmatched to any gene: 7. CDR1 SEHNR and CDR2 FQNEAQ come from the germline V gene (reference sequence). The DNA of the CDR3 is TGTGCCAGCAGCTCACCCGGGACTATTTCCTACGAGCAGTACTTC. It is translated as CASSSPGTISYEQYF.

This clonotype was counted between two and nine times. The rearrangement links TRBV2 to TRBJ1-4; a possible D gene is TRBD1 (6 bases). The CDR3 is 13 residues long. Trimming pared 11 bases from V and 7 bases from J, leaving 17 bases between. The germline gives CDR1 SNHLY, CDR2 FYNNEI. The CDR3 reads CAGTGWGGEKLFF. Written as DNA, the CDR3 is TGTGCCGGAACAGGGTGGGGGGGTGAAAAACTGTTTTTT. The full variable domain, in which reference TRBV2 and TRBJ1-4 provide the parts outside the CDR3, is EPEVTQTPSHQVTQMGQEVILRCVPISNHLYFYWYRQILGQKVEFLVSFYNNEISEKSEIFDDQFSVERPDGSNFTLKIRSTKLEDSAMYFCAGTGWGGEKLFFGSGTQLSVL.

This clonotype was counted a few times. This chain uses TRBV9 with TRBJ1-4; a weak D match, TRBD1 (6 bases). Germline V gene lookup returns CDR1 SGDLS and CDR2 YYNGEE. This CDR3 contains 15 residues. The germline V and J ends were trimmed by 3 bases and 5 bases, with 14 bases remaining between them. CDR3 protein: CASSATGHSNEKLFF. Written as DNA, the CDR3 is TGTGCCAGCAGCGCGACGGGACACTCAAATGAAAAACTGTTTTTT.

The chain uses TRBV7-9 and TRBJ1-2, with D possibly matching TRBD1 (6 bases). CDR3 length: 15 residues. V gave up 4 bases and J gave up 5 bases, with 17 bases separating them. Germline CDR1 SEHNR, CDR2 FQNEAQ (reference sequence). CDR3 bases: TGTGCCAGCAGCTCCGGTGGGGGGGCCAAATATGGCTACACCTTC. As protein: CASSSGGGAKYGYTF.

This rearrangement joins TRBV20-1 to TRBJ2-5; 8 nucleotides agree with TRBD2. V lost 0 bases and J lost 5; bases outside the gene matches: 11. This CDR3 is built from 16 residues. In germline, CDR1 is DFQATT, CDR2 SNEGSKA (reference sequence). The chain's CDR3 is CSARDPGGPDIETQYF. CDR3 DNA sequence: TGCAGTGCTAGAGACCCGGGAGGGCCTGATATCGAGACCCAGTACTTC.

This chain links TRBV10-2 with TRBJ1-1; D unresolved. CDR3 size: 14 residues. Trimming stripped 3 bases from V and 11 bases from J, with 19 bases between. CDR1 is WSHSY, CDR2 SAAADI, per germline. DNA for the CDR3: TGCGCCAGCAGTGAATCCCCTCGGGTTAAACGGGCTTTCTTT. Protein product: CASSESPRVKRAFF.

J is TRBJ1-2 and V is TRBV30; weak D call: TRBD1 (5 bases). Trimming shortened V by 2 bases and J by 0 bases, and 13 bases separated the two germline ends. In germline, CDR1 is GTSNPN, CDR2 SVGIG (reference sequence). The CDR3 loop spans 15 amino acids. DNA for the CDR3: TGTGCCTGGAGTCCTCCTGGGGGGGCTAACTATGGCTACACCTTC. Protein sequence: CAWSPPGGANYGYTF.

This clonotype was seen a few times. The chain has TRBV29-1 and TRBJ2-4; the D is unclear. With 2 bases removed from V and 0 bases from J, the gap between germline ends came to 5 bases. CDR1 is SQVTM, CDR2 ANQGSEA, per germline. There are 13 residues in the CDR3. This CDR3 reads CSVELLAKNIQYF. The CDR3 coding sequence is TGCAGCGTTGAATTACTAGCCAAAAACATTCAGTACTTC.

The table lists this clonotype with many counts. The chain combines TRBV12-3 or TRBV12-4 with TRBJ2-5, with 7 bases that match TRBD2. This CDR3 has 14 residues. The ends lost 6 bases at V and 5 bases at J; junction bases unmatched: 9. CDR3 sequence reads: CASRRTSGSETQYF. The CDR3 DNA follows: TGTGCCAGCAGGCGGACTAGTGGGTCGGAGACCCAGTACTTC.

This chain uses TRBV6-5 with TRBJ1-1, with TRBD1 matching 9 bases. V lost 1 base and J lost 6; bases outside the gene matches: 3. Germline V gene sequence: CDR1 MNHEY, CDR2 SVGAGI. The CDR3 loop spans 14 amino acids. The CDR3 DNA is TGTGCCAGCAGTTACTTACAGGGGGCCGCTGAAGCTTTCTTT. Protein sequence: CASSYLQGAAEAFF.

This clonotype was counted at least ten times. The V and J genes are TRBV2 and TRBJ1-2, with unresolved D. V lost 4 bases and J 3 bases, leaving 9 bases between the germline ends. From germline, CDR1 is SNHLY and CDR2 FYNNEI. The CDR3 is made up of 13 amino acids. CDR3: CASSGDIDYGYTF. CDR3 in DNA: TGTGCCAGCAGTGGAGACATAGACTATGGCTACACCTTC.

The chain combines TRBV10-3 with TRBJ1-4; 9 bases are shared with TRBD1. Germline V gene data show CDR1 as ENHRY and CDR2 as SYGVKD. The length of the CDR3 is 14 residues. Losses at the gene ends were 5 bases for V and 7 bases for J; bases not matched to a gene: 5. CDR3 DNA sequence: TGTGCCATCAGTCCACAGGGGGCTTCTGAAAAACTGTTTTTT. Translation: CAISPQGASEKLFF.

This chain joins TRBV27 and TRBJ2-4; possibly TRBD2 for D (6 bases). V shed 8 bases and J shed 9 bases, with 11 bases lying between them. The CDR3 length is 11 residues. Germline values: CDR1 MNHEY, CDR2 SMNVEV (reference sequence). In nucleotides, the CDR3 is TGTGCCAGCGGAGGGCCCCTCATTCAGTACTTC. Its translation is CASGGPLIQYF.

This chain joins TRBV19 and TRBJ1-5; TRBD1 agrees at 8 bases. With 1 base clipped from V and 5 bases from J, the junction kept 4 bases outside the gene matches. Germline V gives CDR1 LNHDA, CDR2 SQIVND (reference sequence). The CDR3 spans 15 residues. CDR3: CASSIAGTGDQPQHF. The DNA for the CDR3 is TGTGCCAGTAGTATAGCCGGGACAGGTGATCAGCCCCAGCATTTT.

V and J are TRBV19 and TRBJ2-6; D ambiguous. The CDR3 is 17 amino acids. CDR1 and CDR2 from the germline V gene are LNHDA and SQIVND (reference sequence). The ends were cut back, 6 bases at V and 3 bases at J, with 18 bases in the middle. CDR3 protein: CASSPTAADLGANVLTF. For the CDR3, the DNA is TGTGCCAGTAGCCCCACGGCGGCAGATCTTGGGGCCAACGTCCTGACTTTC.

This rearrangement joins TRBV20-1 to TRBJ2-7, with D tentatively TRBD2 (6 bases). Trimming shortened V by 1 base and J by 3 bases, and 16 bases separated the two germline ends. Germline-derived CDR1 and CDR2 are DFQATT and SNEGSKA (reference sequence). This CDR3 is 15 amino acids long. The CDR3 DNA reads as TGCAGTGCTAGAGGCCCCCATGGCGGGAACTACGAGCAGTACTTC. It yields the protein CSARGPHGGNYEQYF.

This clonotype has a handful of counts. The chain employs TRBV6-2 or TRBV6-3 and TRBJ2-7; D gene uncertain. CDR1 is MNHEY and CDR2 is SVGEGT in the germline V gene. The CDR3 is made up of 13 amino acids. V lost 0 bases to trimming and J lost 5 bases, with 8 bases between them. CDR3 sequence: CASSYSSWDEQYF. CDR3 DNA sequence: TGTGCCAGCAGTTACTCGAGTTGGGACGAGCAGTACTTC.

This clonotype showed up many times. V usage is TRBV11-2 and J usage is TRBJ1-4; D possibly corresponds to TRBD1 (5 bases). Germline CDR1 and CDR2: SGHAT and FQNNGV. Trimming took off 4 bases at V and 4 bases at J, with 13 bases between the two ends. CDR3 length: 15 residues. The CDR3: CASSSLRGNNEKLFF. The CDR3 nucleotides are TGTGCCAGCAGCTCGCTCCGGGGGAATAATGAAAAACTGTTTTTT.